This T cell receptor beta chain was recorded in a study of Graves' ophthalmopathy and Graves' hyperthyroidism. Study-level information: Specimen type is peripheral blood, obtained at initial diagnosis before any treatment.

Findings of the study overall: Ophthalmopathy was separated from stable hyperthyroidism by a 13-signature model with 87.88% sensitivity and 75% to 83% specificity.

The CDR3 runs 14 residues. The germline gives CDR1 SQVTM, CDR2 ANQGSEA. In its sample, this clonotype was seen many times. The antigen is unknown. CDR3 regions of TCR beta were amplified from RNA transcripts. An opening RT-PCR round employed HTBI primers and preceded a second-round multiplex PCR. TCRdb itself ran the multiplex PCR reads through MiXCR, one entry per CDR3 protein. The data show roughly 700,000 distinct CDR3 sequences, 35% to 50% seen once. This receptor was taken from an adult man with Graves' ophthalmopathy. The specimen sequenced was peripheral blood. This chain links TRBV29-1 with TRBJ1-1, with D possibly being TRBD1 (5 bases). Here the CDR3 reads CISGGRDGSTEAFF. In nucleotides, the CDR3 is TGCATCTCTGGGGGTAGGGATGGGTCCACTGAAGCTTTCTTT.